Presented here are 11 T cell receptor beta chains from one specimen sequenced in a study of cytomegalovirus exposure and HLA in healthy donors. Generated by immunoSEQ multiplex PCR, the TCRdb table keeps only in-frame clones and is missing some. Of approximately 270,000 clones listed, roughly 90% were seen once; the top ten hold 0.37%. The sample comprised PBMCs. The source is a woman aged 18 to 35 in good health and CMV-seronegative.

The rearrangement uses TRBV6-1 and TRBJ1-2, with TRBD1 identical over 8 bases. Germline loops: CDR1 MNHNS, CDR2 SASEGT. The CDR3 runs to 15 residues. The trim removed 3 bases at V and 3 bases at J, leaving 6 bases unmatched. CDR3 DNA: TGTGCCAGCAGTGACCGGGACAGGTCGCACTATGGCTACACCTTC. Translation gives CASSDRDRSHYGYTF.

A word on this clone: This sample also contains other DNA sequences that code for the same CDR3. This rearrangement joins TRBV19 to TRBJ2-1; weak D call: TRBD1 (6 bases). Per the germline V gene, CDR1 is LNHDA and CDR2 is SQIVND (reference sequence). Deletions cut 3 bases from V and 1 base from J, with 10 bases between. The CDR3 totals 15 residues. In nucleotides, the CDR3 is TGTGCCAGTAGTATGGGCAGGGGATCCTACAATGAGCAGTTCTTC. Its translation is CASSMGRGSYNEQFF.

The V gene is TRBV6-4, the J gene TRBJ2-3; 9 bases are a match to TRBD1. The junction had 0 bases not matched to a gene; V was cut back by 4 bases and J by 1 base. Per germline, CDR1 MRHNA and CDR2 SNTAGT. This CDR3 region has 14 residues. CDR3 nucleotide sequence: TGTGCCAGCAGTGGGACAGGGGGCACAGATACGCAGTATTTT. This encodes CASSGTGGTDTQYF.

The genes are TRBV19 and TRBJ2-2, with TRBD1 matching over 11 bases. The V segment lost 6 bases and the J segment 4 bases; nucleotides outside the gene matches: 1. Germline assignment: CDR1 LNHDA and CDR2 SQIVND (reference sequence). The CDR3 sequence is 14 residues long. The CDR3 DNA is TGTGCCAGTAGGGGACAGGGGGTCACCGGGGAGCTGTTTTTT. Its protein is CASRGQGVTGELFF.

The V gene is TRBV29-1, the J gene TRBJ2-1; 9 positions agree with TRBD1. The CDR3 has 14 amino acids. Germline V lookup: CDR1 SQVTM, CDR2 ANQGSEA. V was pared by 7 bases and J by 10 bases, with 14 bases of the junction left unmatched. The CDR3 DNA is TGCAGCGCCACCCCGGGACAGGGTGTAAACGAGCAGTTCTTC. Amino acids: CSATPGQGVNEQFF.

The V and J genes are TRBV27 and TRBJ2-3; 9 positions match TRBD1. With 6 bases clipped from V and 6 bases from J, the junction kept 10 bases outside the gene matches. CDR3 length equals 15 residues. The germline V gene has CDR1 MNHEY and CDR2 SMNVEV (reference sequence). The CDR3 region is CASSRDREGFDTQYF. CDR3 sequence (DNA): TGTGCCAGCAGCCGGGACAGGGAAGGCTTCGATACGCAGTATTTT.

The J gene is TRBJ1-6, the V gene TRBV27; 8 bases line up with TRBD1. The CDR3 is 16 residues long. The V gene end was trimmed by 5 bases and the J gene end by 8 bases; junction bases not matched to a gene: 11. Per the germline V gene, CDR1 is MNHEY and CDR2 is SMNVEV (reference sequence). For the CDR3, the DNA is TGTGCCAGCAGTAACCCACGGACAGGGAAGGATTCACCCCTCCACTTT. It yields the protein CASSNPRTGKDSPLHF.

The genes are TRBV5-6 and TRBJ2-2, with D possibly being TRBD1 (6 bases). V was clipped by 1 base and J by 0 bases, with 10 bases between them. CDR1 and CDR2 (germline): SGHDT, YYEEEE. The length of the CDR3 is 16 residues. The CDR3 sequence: CASSLLGTTNTGELFF. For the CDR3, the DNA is TGTGCCAGCAGCTTGTTGGGGACAACGAACACCGGGGAGCTGTTTTTT.

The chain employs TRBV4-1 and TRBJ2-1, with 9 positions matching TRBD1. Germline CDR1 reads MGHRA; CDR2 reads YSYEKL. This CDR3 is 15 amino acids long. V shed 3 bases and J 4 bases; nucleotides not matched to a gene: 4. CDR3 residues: CASSHRDRVYNEQFF. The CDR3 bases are TGCGCCAGCAGCCACCGGGACAGGGTTTACAATGAGCAGTTCTTC.

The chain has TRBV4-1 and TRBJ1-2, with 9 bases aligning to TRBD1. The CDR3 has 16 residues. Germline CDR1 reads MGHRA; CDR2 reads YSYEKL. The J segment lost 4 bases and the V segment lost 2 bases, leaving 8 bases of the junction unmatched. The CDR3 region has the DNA TGCGCCAGCAGCCAACCCCCCGGGACAGGGTTCTATGGCTACACCTTC. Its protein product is CASSQPPGTGFYGYTF.

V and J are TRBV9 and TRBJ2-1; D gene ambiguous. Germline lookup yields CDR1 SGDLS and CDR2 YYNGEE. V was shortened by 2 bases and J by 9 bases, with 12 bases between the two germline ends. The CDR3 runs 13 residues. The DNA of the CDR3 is TGTGCCAGCAGCGTTTCGACTCTCGGTGAGCAGTTCTTC. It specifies CASSVSTLGEQFF.